This passage covers 13 T cell receptor beta chains from one sample sequenced in a study of PD-L1 blockade in urothelial cancer. Stated time point: pretreatment peripheral blood. The data were produced by immunoSEQ multiplex PCR, yet TCRdb's version contains in-frame clones alone and is incomplete. The sample yields roughly 50,000 clones, roughly 87% seen once. The sequencing used PBMCs, collected around atezolizumab (anti-PD-L1) treatment. These receptors were obtained from a man aged 65 to 85 with urothelial cancer.

V is TRBV6-5 and J is TRBJ1-2; D not certain. Germline CDR1 reads MNHEY; CDR2 reads SVGAGI. V was clipped by 7 bases and J by 3 bases, with 12 bases between them. The CDR3 runs 13 residues. The CDR3 DNA follows: TGTGCCAGCAAAGCGGGGAACTACTATGGCTACACCTTC. It encodes CASKAGNYYGYTF.

V is TRBV28 and J is TRBJ1-4; D is perhaps TRBD1 (5 bases). This CDR3 comprises 15 residues. Germline CDR1 and CDR2: MDHEN and SYDVKM. V was clipped by 0 bases and J by 4 bases, with 9 bases between them. As DNA, the CDR3 is TGTGCCAGCAGTTTATGGGGGGGAGGTAATGAAAAACTGTTTTTT. It yields the protein CASSLWGGGNEKLFF. Using reference TRBV28 and TRBJ1-4 for the parts outside the CDR3, the full variable domain is DVKVTQSSRYLVKRTGEKVFLECVQDMDHENMFWYRQDPGLGLRLIYFSYDVKMKEKGDIPEGYSVSREKKERFSLILESASTNQTSMYLCASSLWGGGNEKLFFGSGTQLSVL.

Written as DNA, the CDR3 is TGTGCCAGCAGCCGGGGACTAGCGGGAGCAAACGGGGAGCTGTTTTTT. It is translated as CASSRGLAGANGELFF. The V call is TRBV9, the J call TRBJ2-2; 14 bases fit TRBD2. This CDR3 is 16 amino acids long. V was clipped by 4 bases and J by 7 bases; unmatched bases: 6. Germline V gene data show CDR1 as SGDLS and CDR2 as YYNGEE.

The chain employs TRBV18 and TRBJ2-7; D possibly corresponds to TRBD2 (6 bases). Germline loops: CDR1 KGHSH, CDR2 LQKENI. V was clipped by 4 bases and J by 7 bases, with 14 bases between them. The CDR3 has 13 residues. The CDR3 DNA reads TGTGCCAGCTCACAACGGACTGGGACTGAGCAGTACTTC. Translated: CASSQRTGTEQYF.

The chain joins TRBV19 to TRBJ1-5; 8 bases line up with TRBD1. V dropped 7 bases and J dropped 5; count of bases not matched to a gene: 7. The CDR3 loop spans 14 amino acids. Germline loops: CDR1 LNHDA, CDR2 SQIVND (reference sequence). This CDR3 is CASTPGQADQPQHF. DNA of the CDR3: TGTGCCAGTACCCCGGGACAGGCGGATCAGCCCCAGCATTTT.

The chain carries TRBV5-6 and TRBJ2-7; TRBD2 matches 10 bases. The CDR3 length is 16 residues. The germline V gene encodes CDR1 SGHDT and CDR2 YYEEEE. V gave up 2 bases and J gave up 6 bases; unmatched junction bases: 11. The CDR3 region has the DNA TGTGCCAGCAGCTTTTGGGGGTTAGCGGGAGGAGGCGAGCAGTACTTC. Translating gives CASSFWGLAGGGEQYF.

Here the CDR3 reads CATAELQGTETQYF. Written as DNA, the CDR3 is TGTGCCACCGCTGAATTACAGGGGACTGAGACCCAGTACTTC. The gene calls are TRBV6-1 and TRBJ2-5; tentatively, D is TRBD1 (7 bases). V lost 10 bases, J lost 5 bases, and 20 bases lay in between. Germline V CDR1 and CDR2: MNHNS, SASEGT. This CDR3 comprises 14 residues.

The rearrangement joins TRBV19 to TRBJ1-2, with D perhaps matching TRBD1 (6 bases). This CDR3 region has 13 residues. V was trimmed by 5 bases and J by 7 bases, leaving 14 bases between them. Germline V lookup: CDR1 LNHDA, CDR2 SQIVND (reference sequence). CDR3 region: CASSPGGPSGYTF. The CDR3 DNA sequence: TGTGCCAGTAGTCCGGGGGGCCCATCTGGCTACACCTTC.

The chain has TRBV25-1 and TRBJ2-1; TRBD2 aligns across 10 bases. Germline V gene data show CDR1 as MGHDK and CDR2 as SYGVNS. V lost 1 base to trimming and J lost 4 bases; unmatched junction nucleotides: 4. This CDR3 has 16 amino acids. CDR3 region: CASSELASGSYNEQFF. In DNA form, the CDR3 reads TGTGCCAGCAGTGAATTGGCTAGCGGGAGTTACAATGAGCAGTTCTTC.

The chain uses TRBV28 and TRBJ1-1; 9 bases align to TRBD1. Germline V gene sequence: CDR1 MDHEN, CDR2 SYDVKM. This CDR3 contains 17 residues. V was pared by 2 bases and J by 5 bases, with 12 bases of the junction left unmatched. The CDR3 bases are TGTGCCAGCAGTTTAACCCGGGACAGGGTACGCGGGACTGAAGCTTTCTTT. It codes for CASSLTRDRVRGTEAFF.

This clone was detected a few times. The CDR3 reads CASSQVGAGGNTEAFF. In nucleotides, the CDR3 is TGCGCCAGCAGCCAAGTGGGGGCGGGGGGAAACACTGAAGCTTTCTTT. V and J are TRBV4-1 and TRBJ1-1; maybe TRBD1 (6 bases). CDR3 length: 16 residues. The ends were cut back, 1 base at V and 2 bases at J, with 14 bases in the middle. Germline CDR1 is MGHRA and CDR2 is YSYEKL.

This chain connects TRBV5-1 to TRBJ1-1; possibly TRBD1 for D (5 bases). The ends were cut back, 2 bases at V and 3 bases at J, with 8 bases in the middle. Germline loops: CDR1 SGHRS, CDR2 YFSETQ. The CDR3 covers 13 residues. CDR3 sequence: CASSFQTDTEAFF. In nucleotides, the CDR3 is TGCGCCAGCAGCTTTCAGACAGACACTGAAGCTTTCTTT.

This clone was observed a handful of times. At one of its ends the junction is not consistent with the germline gene, which may arise from a read error. The gene calls are TRBV7-7 and TRBJ2-5; 8 nucleotides line up with TRBD2. The germline V gene encodes CDR1 SSHAT and CDR2 FNYEAQ (reference sequence). CDR3 length: 14 residues. The DNA for the CDR3 is TGTGCTAGCAGCTTTGGACTAGCTCAAGAGACCCAGTACTTC. Translated, it gives CASSFGLAQETQYF. Full variable domain (outside the CDR3, taken from reference TRBV7-7 and TRBJ2-5): GAGVSQSPRYKVTKRGQDVTLRCDPISSHATLYWYQQALGQGPEFLTYFNYEAQPDKSGLPSDRFSAERPEGSISTLTIQRTEQRDSAMYRCASSFGLAQETQYFGPGTRLLVL.